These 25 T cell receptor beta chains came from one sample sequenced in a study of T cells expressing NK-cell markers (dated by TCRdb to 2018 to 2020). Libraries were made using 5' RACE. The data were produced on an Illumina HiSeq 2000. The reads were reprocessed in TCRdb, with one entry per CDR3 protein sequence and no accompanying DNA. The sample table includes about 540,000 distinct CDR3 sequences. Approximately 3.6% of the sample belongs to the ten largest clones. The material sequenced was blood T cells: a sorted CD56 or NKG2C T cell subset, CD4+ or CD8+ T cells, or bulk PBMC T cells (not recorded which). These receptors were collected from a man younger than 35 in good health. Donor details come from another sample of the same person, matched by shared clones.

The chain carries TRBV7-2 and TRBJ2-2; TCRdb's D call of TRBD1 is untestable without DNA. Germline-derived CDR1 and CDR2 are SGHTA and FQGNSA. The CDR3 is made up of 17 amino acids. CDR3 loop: CASSPPRVGRNTGELFF. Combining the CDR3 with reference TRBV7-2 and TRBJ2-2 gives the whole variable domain GAGVSQSPSNKVTEKGKDVELRCDPISGHTALYWYRQSLGQGLEFLIYFQGNSAPDKSGLPSDRFSAERTGGSVSTLTIQRTQQEDSAVYLCASSPPRVGRNTGELFFGEGSRLTVL.

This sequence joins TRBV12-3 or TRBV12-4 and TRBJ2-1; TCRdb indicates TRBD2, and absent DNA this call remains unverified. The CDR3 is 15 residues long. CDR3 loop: CASSPTSGIYNEQFF.

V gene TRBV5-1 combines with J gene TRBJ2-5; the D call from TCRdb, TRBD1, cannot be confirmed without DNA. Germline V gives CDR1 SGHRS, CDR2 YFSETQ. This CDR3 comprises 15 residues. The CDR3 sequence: CASSERLGSGETQYF.

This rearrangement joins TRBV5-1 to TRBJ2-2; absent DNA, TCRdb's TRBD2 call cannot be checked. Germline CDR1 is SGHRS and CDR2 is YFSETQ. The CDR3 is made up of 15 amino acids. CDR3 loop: CASSKLAGDTGELFF.

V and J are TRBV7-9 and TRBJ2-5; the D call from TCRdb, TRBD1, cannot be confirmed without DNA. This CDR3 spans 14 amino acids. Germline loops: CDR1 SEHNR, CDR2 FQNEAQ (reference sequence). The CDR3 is CAEGTGNLLETQYF.

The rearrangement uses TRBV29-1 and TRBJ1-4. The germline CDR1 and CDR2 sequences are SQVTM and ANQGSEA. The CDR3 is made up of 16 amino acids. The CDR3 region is CSVWGRTPAASEKLFF. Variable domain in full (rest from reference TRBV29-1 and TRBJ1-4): SAVISQKPSRDICQRGTSLTIQCQVDSQVTMMFWYRQQPGQSLTLIATANQGSEATYESGFVIDKFPISRPNLTFSTLTVSNMSPEDSSIYLCSVWGRTPAASEKLFFGSGTQLSVL.

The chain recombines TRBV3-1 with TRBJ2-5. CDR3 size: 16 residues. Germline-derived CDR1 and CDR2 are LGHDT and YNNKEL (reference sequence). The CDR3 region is CASSQEWRELQETQYF.

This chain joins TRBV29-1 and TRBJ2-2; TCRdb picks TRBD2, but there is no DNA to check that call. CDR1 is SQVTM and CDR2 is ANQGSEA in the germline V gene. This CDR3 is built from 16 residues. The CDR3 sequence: CSARGGLAGSTGELFF.

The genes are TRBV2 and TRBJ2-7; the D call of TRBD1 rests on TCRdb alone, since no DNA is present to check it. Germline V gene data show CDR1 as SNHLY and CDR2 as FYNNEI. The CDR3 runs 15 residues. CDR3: CASSERWGQGGEQYF.

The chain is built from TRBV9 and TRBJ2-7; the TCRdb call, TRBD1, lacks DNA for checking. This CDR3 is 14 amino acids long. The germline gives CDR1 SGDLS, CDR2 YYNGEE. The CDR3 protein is CASSVQQGWDEQYF.

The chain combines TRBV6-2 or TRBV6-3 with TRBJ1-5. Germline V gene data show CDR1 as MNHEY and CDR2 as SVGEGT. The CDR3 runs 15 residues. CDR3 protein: CASSYEVSPNQPQHF.

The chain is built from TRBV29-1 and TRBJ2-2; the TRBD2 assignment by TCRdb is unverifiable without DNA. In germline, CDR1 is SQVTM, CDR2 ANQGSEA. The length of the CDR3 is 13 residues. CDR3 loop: CSAGGSSTGELFF.

The CDR3 region is CASSQEGQPQETQYF. The J gene is TRBJ2-5, the V gene TRBV3-1; TCRdb's D call of TRBD1 is untestable without DNA. CDR1 is LGHDT and CDR2 is YNNKEL in the germline V gene (reference sequence). The CDR3 is 15 amino acids.

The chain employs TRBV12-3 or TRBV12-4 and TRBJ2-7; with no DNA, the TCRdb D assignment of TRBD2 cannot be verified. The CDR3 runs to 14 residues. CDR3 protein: CASSFLAGNYEQYF.

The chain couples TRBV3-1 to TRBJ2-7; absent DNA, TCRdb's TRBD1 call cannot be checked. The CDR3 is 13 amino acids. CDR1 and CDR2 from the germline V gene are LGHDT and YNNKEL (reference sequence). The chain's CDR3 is CASSHNLQGQQYF.

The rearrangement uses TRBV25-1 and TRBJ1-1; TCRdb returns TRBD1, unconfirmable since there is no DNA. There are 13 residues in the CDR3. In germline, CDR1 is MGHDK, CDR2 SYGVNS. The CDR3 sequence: CASSERWGVSAFF.

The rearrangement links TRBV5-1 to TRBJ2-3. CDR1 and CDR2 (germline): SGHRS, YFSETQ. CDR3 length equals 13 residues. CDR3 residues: CASSRIRTDTQYF.

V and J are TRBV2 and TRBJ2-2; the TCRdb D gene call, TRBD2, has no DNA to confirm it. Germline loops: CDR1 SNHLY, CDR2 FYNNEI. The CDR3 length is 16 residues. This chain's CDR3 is CASSVRAGGRTGELFF. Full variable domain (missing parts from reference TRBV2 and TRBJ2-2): EPEVTQTPSHQVTQMGQEVILRCVPISNHLYFYWYRQILGQKVEFLVSFYNNEISEKSEIFDDQFSVERPDGSNFTLKIRSTKLEDSAMYFCASSVRAGGRTGELFFGEGSRLTVL.

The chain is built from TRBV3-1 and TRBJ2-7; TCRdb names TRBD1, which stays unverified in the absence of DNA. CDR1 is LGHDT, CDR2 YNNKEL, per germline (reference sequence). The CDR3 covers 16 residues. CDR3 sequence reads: CASSPRDRGHSYEQYF.

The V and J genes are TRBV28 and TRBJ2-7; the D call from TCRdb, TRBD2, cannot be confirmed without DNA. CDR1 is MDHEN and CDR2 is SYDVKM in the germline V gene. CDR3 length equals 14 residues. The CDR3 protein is CASSPPGLSYEQYF.

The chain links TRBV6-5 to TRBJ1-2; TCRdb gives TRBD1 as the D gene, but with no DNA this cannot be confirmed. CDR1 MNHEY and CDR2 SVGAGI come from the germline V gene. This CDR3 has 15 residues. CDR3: CASSFNGDSNYGYTF.

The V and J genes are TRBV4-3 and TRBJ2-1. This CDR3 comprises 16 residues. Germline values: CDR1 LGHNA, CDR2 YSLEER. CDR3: CASSQDPISSYNEQFF.

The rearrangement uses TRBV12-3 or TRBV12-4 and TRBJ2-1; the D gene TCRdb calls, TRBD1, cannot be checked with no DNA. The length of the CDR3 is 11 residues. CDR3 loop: CASSLGTGSFF.

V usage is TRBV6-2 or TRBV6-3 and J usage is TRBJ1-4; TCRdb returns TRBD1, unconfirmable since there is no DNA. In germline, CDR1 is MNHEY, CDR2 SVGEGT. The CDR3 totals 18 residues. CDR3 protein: CASGVWGTFNAANEKLFF.

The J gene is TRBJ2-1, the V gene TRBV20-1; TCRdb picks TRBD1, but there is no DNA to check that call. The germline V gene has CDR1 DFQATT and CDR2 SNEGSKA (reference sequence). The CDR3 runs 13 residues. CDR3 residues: CSAEGTVGGEQFF.